One sample yielded the 27 T cell receptor beta chains listed below, sequenced in a study of graft-versus-host responses after intestinal transplantation. Which antigens these TCRs recognize remains unknown. TCRdb's copy holds only in-frame clones and misses some; the assay was immunoSEQ multiplex PCR. The table has some 93,000 clones, 75% to 95% seen once; the top ten hold 0.5%. The sample here was unstimulated CD8+ T cells sorted from spleen or lymph node cells, taken before intestinal transplant. The receptors shown here come from a human donor who received an intestinal transplant.

The chain recombines TRBV2 with TRBJ2-3; 12 bases align to TRBD2. The CDR3 consists of 17 residues. Germline loops: CDR1 SNHLY, CDR2 FYNNEI. Trimming cost V 6 bases and J 5 bases; bases outside gene matches: 12. CDR3 amino acids: CASRDLAGGRPLDTQYF. In DNA form, the CDR3 reads TGTGCCAGCAGGGACCTAGCGGGAGGGCGTCCCCTAGATACGCAGTATTTT.

V usage is TRBV6-5 and J usage is TRBJ2-5, with 9 bases aligning to TRBD2. Germline V lookup: CDR1 MNHEY, CDR2 SVGAGI. Trimming removed 4 bases from V and 3 bases from J; junction bases left unmatched: 3. CDR3 length equals 14 residues. CDR3 in amino acids: CASSSSSGKETQYF. CDR3 DNA: TGTGCCAGCAGTTCTTCTAGCGGGAAAGAGACCCAGTACTTC.

Only one count was recorded for this clone. The chain links TRBV27 to TRBJ2-1, with 9 nucleotides matching TRBD1. The junction had 9 bases not matched to a gene; V was cut back by 11 bases and J by 7 bases. The CDR3 extends over 13 amino acids. Per germline, CDR1 MNHEY and CDR2 SMNVEV (reference sequence). The CDR3 is CAVARDRANEQFF. The CDR3 nucleotides are TGTGCCGTCGCGAGGGACAGGGCTAATGAGCAGTTCTTC.

V is TRBV15 and J is TRBJ2-1; 7 bases line up with TRBD1. With 10 bases clipped from V and 5 bases from J, the junction kept 8 bases outside the gene matches. In germline, CDR1 is LNHNV, CDR2 YYDKDF (reference sequence). The CDR3 extends over 13 amino acids. The DNA for the CDR3 is TGTGCCATCTTAGACAGGGTCAACAATGAGCAGTTCTTC. Protein product: CAILDRVNNEQFF. The complete variable domain, with remaining parts taken from reference TRBV15 and TRBJ2-1, reads DAMVIQNPRYQVTQFGKPVTLSCSQTLNHNVMYWYQQKSSQAPKLLFHYYDKDFNNEADTPDNFQSRRPNTSFCFLDIRSPGLGDTAMYLCAILDRVNNEQFFGPGTRLTVL.

CDR3 region: CASNPGLASSYEQYF. The CDR3, as DNA: TGTGCCAGCAACCCGGGACTAGCGTCGTCCTACGAGCAGTACTTC. The genes are TRBV6-5 and TRBJ2-7, with 10 bases matching TRBD2. CDR1 is MNHEY and CDR2 is SVGAGI in the germline V gene. V shed 7 bases, J shed 1 base, and the junction held 7 bases outside the gene matches. The length of the CDR3 is 15 residues.

This chain uses TRBV9 with TRBJ1-2; possible D gene TRBD1, 5 bases. The V gene lost 0 bases and the J gene lost 6 bases, with 15 bases spanning the gap. CDR3 length equals 15 residues. Germline V gene data show CDR1 as SGDLS and CDR2 as YYNGEE. The DNA of the CDR3 is TGTGCCAGCAGCGTAGGTTGGGCAGGGAAAGATGGCTACACCTTC. It encodes CASSVGWAGKDGYTF.

V is TRBV27 and J is TRBJ1-1; no clear D gene. The V and J ends lost 2 bases and 7 bases respectively, with 11 bases between them. Per germline, CDR1 MNHEY and CDR2 SMNVEV (reference sequence). The CDR3 has 13 amino acids. The CDR3 reads CASSLRREFEAFF. Here the CDR3 DNA reads TGTGCCAGCAGTTTAAGGAGAGAGTTTGAAGCTTTCTTT.

This clone appeared a single time. This chain joins TRBV27 and TRBJ2-5, with 8 bases matching TRBD1. The CDR3 length is 15 residues. Looked up from germline, CDR1 is MNHEY and CDR2 is SMNVEV (reference sequence). J was trimmed by 2 bases and V by 3 bases; bases with no gene match: 5. The CDR3 region is CASSFPGQGQETQYF. CDR3 nucleotides: TGTGCCAGCAGTTTTCCCGGACAGGGTCAAGAGACCCAGTACTTC.

The chain recombines TRBV2 with TRBJ2-7; unclear D gene. V lost 5 bases, J lost 3 bases, and 14 bases lay in between. The CDR3 runs to 14 residues. The germline CDR1 and CDR2 sequences are SNHLY and FYNNEI. The CDR3 reads CASSPARSRYEQYF. The CDR3 coding sequence is TGTGCCAGCAGTCCCGCCCGGTCCCGCTACGAGCAGTACTTC.

This chain joins TRBV5-1 and TRBJ1-1; 8 bases map to TRBD1. The CDR3 extends over 14 amino acids. V trimming: 4 bases; J trimming: 4 bases; junction bases outside the gene matches: 6. The germline gives CDR1 SGHRS, CDR2 YFSETQ. CDR3 sequence (DNA): TGCGCCAGCAGCCCTGGGACAGGAGGCACTGAAGCTTTCTTT. Its translation is CASSPGTGGTEAFF.

The chain is built from TRBV5-5 and TRBJ2-1, with 7 bases matching TRBD2. The CDR3 is made up of 16 amino acids. In germline, CDR1 is SGHKS, CDR2 YYEKEE (reference sequence). With 4 bases clipped from V and 6 bases from J, the junction kept 13 bases outside the gene matches. CDR3 amino acids: CASSPEVGGGLNEQFF. As DNA, the CDR3 is TGTGCCAGCAGCCCCGAGGTGGGGGGGGGTCTCAATGAGCAGTTCTTC.

The J gene is TRBJ2-4, the V gene TRBV9, with D tentatively TRBD2 (6 bases). Germline values: CDR1 SGDLS, CDR2 YYNGEE. V dropped 4 bases and J dropped 4 bases, with 12 bases sitting between them. There are 14 residues in the CDR3. The CDR3 reads CASSPTSRKNIQYF. CDR3 bases: TGTGCCAGCAGCCCCACTAGCAGAAAAAACATTCAGTACTTC.

Remarks on this clone: The sample has other DNA sequences that encode this CDR3 too. The chain employs TRBV9 and TRBJ1-2; 7 bases are shared with TRBD1. The CDR3 sequence is 13 residues long. V lost 0 bases, J lost 13 bases, and 9 bases stayed unmatched. CDR1 is SGDLS, CDR2 YYNGEE, per germline. In nucleotides, the CDR3 is TGTGCCAGCAGCGTAGGTCCAGGGGGGTGGTTCACCTTC. Residues: CASSVGPGGWFTF.

J is TRBJ1-5 and V is TRBV16, with D tentatively TRBD1 (6 bases). Germline assignment: CDR1 KGHSY and CDR2 FQNENV. This CDR3 comprises 15 residues. Trimming stripped 3 bases from V and 4 bases from J, with 13 bases between. The CDR3 sequence: CASSHFWTANQPQHF. DNA for the CDR3: TGTGCCAGCAGCCACTTTTGGACAGCTAATCAGCCCCAGCATTTT.

This clone was observed once. The chain carries TRBV9 and TRBJ2-7; weak D call: TRBD2 (7 bases). The germline V gene encodes CDR1 SGDLS and CDR2 YYNGEE. This CDR3 has 14 residues. V lost 4 bases and J lost 2, with 13 bases in between. The CDR3 nucleotides are TGTGCCAGCAGCCAGACGGGGGGCGCCTACGAGCAGTACTTC. Amino acid sequence: CASSQTGGAYEQYF.

The V and J genes are TRBV7-9 and TRBJ2-1, with a possible D match to TRBD2 (6 bases). This CDR3 region has 13 residues. CDR1 is SEHNR, CDR2 FQNEAQ, per germline (reference sequence). V lost 4 bases to trimming and J lost 6 bases, with 10 bases between them. CDR3 nucleotides: TGTGCCAGCAGCTCCGGGGGAGGCAATGAGCAGTTCTTC. This gives the protein CASSSGGGNEQFF.

The gene calls are TRBV19 and TRBJ1-1; the D gene is possibly TRBD1 (6 bases). The CDR3 covers 16 residues. The V end lost 5 bases, the J end lost 4 bases, and 20 bases lay between the germline ends. Germline CDR1 reads LNHDA; CDR2 reads SQIVND (reference sequence). The CDR3 nucleotides are TGTGCCAGTAGTGCCGTTCAGGGGCGCAGGGGCACTGAAGCTTTCTTT. Its protein is CASSAVQGRRGTEAFF.

The V gene is TRBV7-9, the J gene TRBJ1-3; no firm D call. With 5 bases removed from V and 0 bases from J, the gap between germline ends came to 5 bases. There are 13 residues in the CDR3. From germline, CDR1 is SEHNR and CDR2 FQNEAQ (reference sequence). CDR3 region: CASSVYSGNTIYF. The CDR3 DNA sequence: TGTGCCAGCAGCGTTTACTCTGGAAACACCATATATTTT.

This chain connects TRBV19 to TRBJ2-7, with 7 bases aligning to TRBD2. Germline trimming cut 3 bases from V and 0 bases from J; bases unmatched to any gene: 8. CDR1 is LNHDA, CDR2 SQIVND, per germline (reference sequence). The CDR3 is made up of 16 amino acids. The CDR3 loop is CASSIPSGGSSYEQYF. CDR3 DNA sequence: TGTGCCAGTAGTATTCCCTCGGGGGGAAGCTCCTACGAGCAGTACTTC.

The chain carries TRBV6-1 and TRBJ1-2; 7 nucleotides agree with TRBD1. V was pared by 2 bases and J by 4 bases, with 13 bases of the junction left unmatched. Germline loops: CDR1 MNHNS, CDR2 SASEGT. The CDR3 is made up of 17 amino acids. The CDR3 DNA reads TGTGCCAGCAGTGAACCGCTACAGGGGCTAGGGGTCTATGGCTACACCTTC. Its protein product is CASSEPLQGLGVYGYTF.

This chain joins TRBV27 and TRBJ2-3, with 7 bases lining up with TRBD2. J gave up 2 bases and V 2 bases, and 4 bases lay outside the gene matches. The CDR3 loop spans 15 amino acids. Germline-derived CDR1 and CDR2 are MNHEY and SMNVEV (reference sequence). CDR3 DNA: TGTGCCAGCAGTTTACTAGCGGAGTTCACAGATACGCAGTATTTT. As protein: CASSLLAEFTDTQYF.

The chain employs TRBV9 and TRBJ1-6; the D gene is possibly TRBD1 (5 bases). The length of the CDR3 is 18 residues. Germline CDR1 and CDR2: SGDLS and YYNGEE. The V end was cut by 0 bases, the J end by 3 bases, with 16 bases between. CDR3 coding DNA: TGTGCCAGCAGCGTAGGGGATCTGCGGGGGAACTATAATTCACCCCTCCACTTT. It translates to CASSVGDLRGNYNSPLHF.

The chain joins TRBV5-1 to TRBJ1-6; D gene uncertain. Germline loops: CDR1 SGHRS, CDR2 YFSETQ. Between the trimmed V and J ends, which lost 0 bases and 7 bases, there was a span of 11 bases. There are 15 residues in the CDR3. The CDR3 coding sequence is TGCGCCAGCAGCTTGGGCGGGTATAGGAATTCACCCCTCCACTTT. Translating gives CASSLGGYRNSPLHF.

V usage is TRBV10-3 and J usage is TRBJ1-2; D uncertain. Trimming shortened V by 0 bases and J by 4 bases, and 9 bases separated the two germline ends. This CDR3 has 14 amino acids. CDR1 ENHRY and CDR2 SYGVKD come from the germline V gene. In DNA, the CDR3 is TGTGCCATCAGTGAGTCGCAGGCCCCCTATGGCTACACCTTC. Protein product: CAISESQAPYGYTF.

The count of this clone is one. The chain combines TRBV5-7 with TRBJ1-3; no definite D call. TRBV5-7 is flagged as an ORF with uncertain function. The germline V and J ends were trimmed by 0 bases and 4 bases, with 11 bases remaining between them. The CDR3 is 15 amino acids. CDR3 in amino acids: CASSLAKEWGNTIYF. The CDR3 region has the DNA TGTGCCAGCAGCTTGGCCAAGGAGTGGGGAAACACCATATATTTT.

J is TRBJ2-2 and V is TRBV7-9; D remains ambiguous. This CDR3 is 17 amino acids long. The V gene lost 0 bases and the J gene lost 4 bases, with 15 bases spanning the gap. CDR1 SEHNR and CDR2 FQNEAQ come from the germline V gene (reference sequence). CDR3 in DNA: TGTGCCAGCAGCTTAGCCCGGGTAGGAGAGATCACCGGGGAGCTGTTTTTT. It yields the protein CASSLARVGEITGELFF.

The chain has TRBV19 and TRBJ2-1; 7 bases map to TRBD2. Germline CDR1 LNHDA, CDR2 SQIVND (reference sequence). V shed 1 base, J shed 3 bases, and the junction held 3 bases outside the gene matches. The CDR3 loop spans 15 amino acids. CDR3 coding DNA: TGTGCCAGTAGTATAGCTAGCGGATACTACAATGAGCAGTTCTTC. This sequence encodes CASSIASGYYNEQFF.